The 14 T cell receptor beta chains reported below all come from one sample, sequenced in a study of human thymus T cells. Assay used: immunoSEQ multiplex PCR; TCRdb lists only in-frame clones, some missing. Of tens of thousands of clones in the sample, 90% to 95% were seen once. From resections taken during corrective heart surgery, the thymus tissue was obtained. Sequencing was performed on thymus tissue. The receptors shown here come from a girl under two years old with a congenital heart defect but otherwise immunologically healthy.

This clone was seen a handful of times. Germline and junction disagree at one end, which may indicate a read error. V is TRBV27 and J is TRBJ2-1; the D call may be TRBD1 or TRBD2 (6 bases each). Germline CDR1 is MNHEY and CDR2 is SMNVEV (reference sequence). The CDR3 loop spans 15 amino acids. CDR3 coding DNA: TGTGCCAGCACTTTAGGGGGGAACTCCTACAATGAGCAGTTCTTC. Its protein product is CASTLGGNSYNEQFF.

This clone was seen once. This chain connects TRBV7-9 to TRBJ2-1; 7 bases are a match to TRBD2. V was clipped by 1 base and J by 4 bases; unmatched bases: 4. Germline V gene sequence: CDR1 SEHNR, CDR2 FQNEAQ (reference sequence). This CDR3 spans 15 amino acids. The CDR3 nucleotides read TGTGCCAGCAGCTTAGTGTCTAGCGGTTACAATGAGCAGTTCTTC. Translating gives CASSLVSSGYNEQFF.

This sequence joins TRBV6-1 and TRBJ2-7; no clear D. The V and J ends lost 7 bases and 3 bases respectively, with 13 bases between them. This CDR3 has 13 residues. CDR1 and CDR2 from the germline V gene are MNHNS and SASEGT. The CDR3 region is CASTPRWGYEQYF. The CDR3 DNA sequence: TGTGCCAGCACCCCACGGTGGGGCTACGAGCAGTACTTC.

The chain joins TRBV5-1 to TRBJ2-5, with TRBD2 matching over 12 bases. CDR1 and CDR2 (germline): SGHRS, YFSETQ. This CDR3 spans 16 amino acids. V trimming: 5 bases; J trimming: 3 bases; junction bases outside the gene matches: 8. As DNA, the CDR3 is TGCGCCAGCAGTTTCGGACTAGCGGGGCGGGAAGAGACCCAGTACTTC. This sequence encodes CASSFGLAGREETQYF.

CDR3 protein: CASSLDRGADTQYF. CDR3 in DNA: TGCGCCAGCAGTCTGGACAGGGGAGCAGATACGCAGTATTTT. V gene TRBV4-1 combines with J gene TRBJ2-3; TRBD1 matches 9 bases. The CDR3 has 14 residues. Trimming removed 6 bases from V and 4 bases from J; junction bases left unmatched: 5. From germline, CDR1 is MGHRA and CDR2 YSYEKL.

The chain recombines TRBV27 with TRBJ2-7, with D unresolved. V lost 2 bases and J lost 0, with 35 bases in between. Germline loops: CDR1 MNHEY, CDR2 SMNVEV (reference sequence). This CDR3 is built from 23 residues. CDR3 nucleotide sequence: TGTGCCAGCAGTTTAACCCCCATCACCGGCAGCTTTTCTGTAGGGTCCCCCTCCTACGAGCAGTACTTC. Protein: CASSLTPITGSFSVGSPSYEQYF.

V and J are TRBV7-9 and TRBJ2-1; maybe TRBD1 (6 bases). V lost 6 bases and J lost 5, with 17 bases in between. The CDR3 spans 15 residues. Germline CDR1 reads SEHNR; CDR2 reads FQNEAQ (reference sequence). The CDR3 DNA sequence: TGTGCCAGCAGGCCCCGGGACATAAAAAACAATGAGCAGTTCTTC. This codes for CASRPRDIKNNEQFF.

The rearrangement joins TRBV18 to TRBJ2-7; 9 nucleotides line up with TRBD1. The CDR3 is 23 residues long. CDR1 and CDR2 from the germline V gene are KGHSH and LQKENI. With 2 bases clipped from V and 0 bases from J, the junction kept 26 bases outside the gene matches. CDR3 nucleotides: TGTGCCAGCTCACCAAGGTTGAGTTTGCCCCGGGACAGGGCAAGAGGGAGCTCCTACGAGCAGTACTTC. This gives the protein CASSPRLSLPRDRARGSSYEQYF.

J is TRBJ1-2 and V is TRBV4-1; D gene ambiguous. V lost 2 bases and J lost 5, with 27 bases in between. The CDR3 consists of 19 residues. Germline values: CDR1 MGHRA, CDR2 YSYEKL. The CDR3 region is CASSQKGEDREPVGYGYTF. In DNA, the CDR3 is TGCGCCAGCAGCCAAAAGGGAGAGGATCGGGAACCGGTAGGGTATGGCTACACCTTC.

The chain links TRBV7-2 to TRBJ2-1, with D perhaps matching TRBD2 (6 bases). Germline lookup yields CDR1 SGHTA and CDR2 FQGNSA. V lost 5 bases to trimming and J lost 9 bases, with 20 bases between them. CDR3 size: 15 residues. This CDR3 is CASSVNGTSTGEQFF. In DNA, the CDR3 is TGTGCCAGCAGCGTTAATGGGACTTCGACTGGTGAGCAGTTCTTC.

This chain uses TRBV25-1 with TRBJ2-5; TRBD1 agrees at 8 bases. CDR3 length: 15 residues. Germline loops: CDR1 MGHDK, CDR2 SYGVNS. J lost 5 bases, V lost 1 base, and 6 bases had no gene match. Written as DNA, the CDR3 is TGTGCCAGCAGTGAATCAGGGGGCCTCGGGGAGACCCAGTACTTC. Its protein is CASSESGGLGETQYF. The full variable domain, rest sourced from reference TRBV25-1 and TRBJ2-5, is EADIYQTPRYLVIGTGKKITLECSQTMGHDKMYWYQQDPGMELHLIHYSYGVNSTEKGDLSSESTVSRIRTEHFPLTLESARPSHTSQYLCASSESGGLGETQYFGPGTRLLVL.

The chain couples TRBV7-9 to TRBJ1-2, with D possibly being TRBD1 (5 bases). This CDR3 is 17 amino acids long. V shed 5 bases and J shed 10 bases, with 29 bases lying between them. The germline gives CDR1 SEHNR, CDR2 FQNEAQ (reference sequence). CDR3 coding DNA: TGTGCCAGCAGCCCCCTACGGGGGGGGAGGGTTAGATCTGACTACACCTTC. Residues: CASSPLRGGRVRSDYTF.

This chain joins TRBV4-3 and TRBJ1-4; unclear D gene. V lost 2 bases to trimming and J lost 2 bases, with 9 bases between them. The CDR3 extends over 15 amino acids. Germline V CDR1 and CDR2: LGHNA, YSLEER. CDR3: CASSQIRGTNEKLFF. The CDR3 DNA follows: TGCGCCAGCAGCCAAATACGAGGGACTAATGAAAAACTGTTTTTT.

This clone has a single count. CDR3 coding DNA: TGTGCCAGCAGTGAGGCCCCCCACACAGATACGCAGTATTTT. Amino acids: CASSEAPHTDTQYF. V gene TRBV2 combines with J gene TRBJ2-3; no clear D. The germline V gene has CDR1 SNHLY and CDR2 FYNNEI. The CDR3 consists of 14 residues. V shed 3 bases and J shed 2 bases, with 9 bases lying between them. The entire variable domain, with the rest obtained from reference TRBV2 and TRBJ2-3, is as follows: EPEVTQTPSHQVTQMGQEVILRCVPISNHLYFYWYRQILGQKVEFLVSFYNNEISEKSEIFDDQFSVERPDGSNFTLKIRSTKLEDSAMYFCASSEAPHTDTQYFGPGTRLTVL.